The entry below describes one T cell receptor (beta chain). The sample originates from a study of shared clonotypes between healthy human individuals. Generated by immunoSEQ multiplex PCR, the TCRdb table keeps only in-frame clones and is missing some. The sample holds 300,000 to 400,000 clones, 70% to 75% seen once. CDR1 is LNHNV and CDR2 is YYDKDF in the germline V gene (reference sequence). CDR3 length equals 16 residues. V was clipped by 5 bases and J by 0 bases; unmatched bases: 6. Free of recent acute infections or vaccinations, the donors were healthy HIV-negative adults. A CD45RA-negative memory subset and a CD45RA+ naive subset were separated from the CD4+ cells.

Sequencing used memory CD4+ T cells sorted from blood. Noted subset: CD45RA-negative fraction. The sequence was collected from a man aged 25 to 40 in good health. The V and J genes are TRBV15 and TRBJ2-7, with 11 nucleotides matching TRBD2. The CDR3 spells CATSGSGRAASYEQYF. The CDR3 DNA reads as TGTGCCACCAGCGGTAGCGGGAGGGCCGCCTCCTACGAGCAGTACTTC.